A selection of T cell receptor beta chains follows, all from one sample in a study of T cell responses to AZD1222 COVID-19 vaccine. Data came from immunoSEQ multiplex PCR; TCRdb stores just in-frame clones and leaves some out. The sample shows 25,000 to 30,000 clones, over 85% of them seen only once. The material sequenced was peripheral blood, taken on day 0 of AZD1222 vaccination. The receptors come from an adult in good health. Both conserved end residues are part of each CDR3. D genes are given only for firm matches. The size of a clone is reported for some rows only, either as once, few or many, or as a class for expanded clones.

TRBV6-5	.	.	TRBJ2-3	CASSYSGDTQYF	TGTGCCAGCAGTTACTCTGGAGATACGCAGTATTTT
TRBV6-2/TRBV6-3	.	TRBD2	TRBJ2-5	CASSPSGSGMIGETQYF	TGTGCCAGCAGCCCATCTGGTAGCGGGATGATCGGAGAGACCCAGTACTTC
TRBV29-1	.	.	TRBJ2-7	CSVADSLEEQYF	TGCAGCGTTGCGGACAGTCTTGAAGAGCAGTACTTC
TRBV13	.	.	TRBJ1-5	CASSGANNQPQHF	TGTGCCAGCAGCGGGGCCAACAATCAGCCCCAGCATTTT
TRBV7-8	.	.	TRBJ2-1	CASSLNTGRYNEQFF	TGTGCCAGCAGCCTCAACACCGGGCGGTACAATGAGCAGTTCTTC
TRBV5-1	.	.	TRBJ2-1	CASSLEPEANEQFF	TGCGCCAGCAGCTTGGAGCCGGAGGCGAATGAGCAGTTCTTC
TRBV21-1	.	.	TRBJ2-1	CASRGPHNEQFF	TGTGCCAGCAGAGGGCCTCACAATGAGCAGTTCTTC
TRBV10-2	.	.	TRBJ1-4	CASSPGTNYEKLFF	TGCGCCAGCAGCCCCGGGACAAATTATGAAAAACTGTTTTTT
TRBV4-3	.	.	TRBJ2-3	CASSQVRGSTDTQYF	TGCGCCAGCAGCCAAGTACGGGGCTCCACAGATACGCAGTATTTT
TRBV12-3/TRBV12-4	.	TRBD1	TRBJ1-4	CASSPGTAQGLFF	TGTGCCAGCAGTCCTGGGACAGCCCAAGGACTGTTTTTT
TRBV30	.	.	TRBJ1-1	CAWSVRGRNTEAFF	TGTGCCTGGAGTGTACGAGGCAGGAACACTGAAGCTTTCTTT
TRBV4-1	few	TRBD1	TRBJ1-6	CASSQVPGGESPLHF	TGCGCCAGCAGCCAAGTTCCAGGGGGAGAGTCACCCCTCCACTTT
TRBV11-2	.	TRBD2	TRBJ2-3	CASSRGLAVVLPTDTQYF	TGTGCCAGCAGCCGTGGACTAGCGGTAGTTCTACCGACAGATACGCAGTATTTT
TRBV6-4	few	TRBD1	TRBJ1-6	CASSDSTGGNSPLHF	TGTGCCAGCAGTGACTCGACAGGGGGCAATTCACCCCTCCACTTT
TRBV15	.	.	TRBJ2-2	CATSRDNDYTGELFF	TGTGCCACCAGCAGGGACAACGATTACACCGGGGAGCTGTTTTTT
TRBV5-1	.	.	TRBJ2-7	CASSLVVGGDYEQYF	TGCGCCAGCAGCTTGGTAGTGGGGGGAGATTACGAGCAGTACTTC
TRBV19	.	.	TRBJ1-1	CASRIGFEAFF	TGTGCCAGTAGAATAGGATTTGAAGCTTTCTTT
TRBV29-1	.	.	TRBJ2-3	CSVAQGDTQYF	TGCAGCGTTGCTCAGGGGGATACGCAGTATTTT
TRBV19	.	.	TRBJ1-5	CASREVSQPQHF	TGTGCCAGCCGGGAAGTAAGTCAGCCCCAGCATTTT
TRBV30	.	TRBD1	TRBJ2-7	CAGGTGDRGEQYF	TGTGCCGGCGGGACAGGGGACCGGGGGGAGCAGTACTTC
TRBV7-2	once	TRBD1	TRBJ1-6	CASSPRTGGGSPLHF	TGTGCCAGCAGCCCCCGGACAGGCGGTGGTTCACCCCTCCACTTT
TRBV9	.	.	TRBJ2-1	CASSFWTVPYNEQFF	TGTGCCAGCAGCTTTTGGACAGTCCCCTACAATGAGCAGTTCTTC
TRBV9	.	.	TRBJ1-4	CASSPLVSEFF	TGTGCCAGCAGCCCCTTGGTGTCTGAGTTTTTT
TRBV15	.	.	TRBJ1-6	CATSRDQWNSPLHF	TGTGCCACCAGCAGAGATCAGTGGAATTCACCCCTCCACTTT
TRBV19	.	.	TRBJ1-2	CASKDVANYGYTF	TGTGCCAGTAAGGACGTAGCTAACTATGGCTACACCTTC
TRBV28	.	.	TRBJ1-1	CASTWGGRKTEAFF	TGTGCCAGCACCTGGGGGGGGCGCAAGACTGAAGCTTTCTTT
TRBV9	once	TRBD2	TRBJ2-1	CASSLARAGGGNEQFF	TGTGCCAGCAGCCTAGCCCGAGCGGGAGGGGGCAATGAGCAGTTCTTC
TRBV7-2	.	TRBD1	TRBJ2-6	CASSSRTGSGANVLTF	TGTGCCAGCAGTTCTCGGACAGGGTCTGGGGCCAACGTCCTGACTTTC
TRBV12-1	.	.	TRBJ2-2	CASSPLYGRTGELFF	TGTGCCAGCAGCCCCCTTTACGGGCGGACCGGGGAGCTGTTTTTT
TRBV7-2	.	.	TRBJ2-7	CASSPGGSPRVEQYF	TGTGCCAGCAGCCCCGGTGGGTCCCCTCGTGTTGAGCAGTACTTC
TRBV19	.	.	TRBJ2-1	CASRRLNEQFF	TGTGCCAGCCGACGGTTAAATGAGCAGTTCTTC
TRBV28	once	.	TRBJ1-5	CASTGGGISYGSNQPQHF	TGTGCCAGCACCGGGGGGGGGATTAGCTATGGGAGCAATCAGCCCCAGCATTTT